The 3 T cell receptor beta chains presented below share a single source sample, sequenced in a study of post-analysis software for immune sequencing data. Study-wide results and limits: Four or five TRBV segments occurring more often in patients than controls included TRBV5-6, TRBV5-1 and TRBV20-1.

Each TCR beta cDNA library carried unique molecular identifiers. TCRdb itself ran the PCR reads through MiXCR, one entry per CDR3 protein. There are about 210,000 distinct CDR3 sequences in the sample; about 30% occur only once, and about 3.7% lies in the top ten. Antigens for these TCRs are unknown. Sequencing was carried out using blood. Every receptor here comes from a girl under 18 with multiple sclerosis.

A word on this clonotype: Just one base apart from a much larger clone, this may be a read error. The chain joins TRBV6-5 to TRBJ2-7, with no clear D. Looked up from germline, CDR1 is MNHEY and CDR2 is SVGAGI. This CDR3 spans 13 amino acids. DNA for the CDR3: TGTGCCGGCAGTTACTCTATCGCCTACGAGCAGTACTTC. It codes for CAGSYSIAYEQYF.

The sample holds many counts of this clonotype. The chain uses TRBV28 and TRBJ2-3; no firm D call. The CDR3 is made up of 12 amino acids. The V gene lost 5 bases and the J gene lost 4 bases, with 7 bases spanning the gap. The germline gives CDR1 MDHEN, CDR2 SYDVKM. The CDR3 DNA is TGTGCCAGCAGTCCTAGGTCAGATACGCAGTATTTT. As protein: CASSPRSDTQYF.

Points on this clonotype: Its ends do not fully match the called genes, so a read error is possible. The V call is TRBV20-1, the J call TRBJ2-1; 9 bases are shared with TRBD2. This CDR3 has 16 residues. Germline V CDR1 and CDR2: DFQATT, SNEGSKA (reference sequence). The CDR3 sequence: CSARGLAACSYSEQFF. The CDR3 DNA reads as TGCAGTGCTAGAGGACTAGCGGCGTGCTCCTACAGTGAGCAGTTCTTC.